Below, one T cell receptor beta chain is given with its context. The data belong to a study of T cell changes during pregnancy in multiple sclerosis. Profiled with immunoSEQ multiplex PCR; TCRdb holds only in-frame clones, not every one. The data hold over 35,000 clones, with 89% observed a single time. Germline CDR1 is MNHEY and CDR2 is SMNVEV (reference sequence). Losses at the gene ends were 5 bases for V and 4 bases for J; bases not matched to a gene: 8. The CDR3 length is 17 residues. The source was CD4+ T cells from peripheral blood mononuclear cells, collected in the first trimester of pregnancy. The J gene is TRBJ2-6, the V gene TRBV27, with 10 bases that match TRBD1. This TCR was recovered from a female donor with multiple sclerosis, enrolled in a pregnancy study. CDR3 sequence: CASSPRTGGDGANVLTF. The DNA for the CDR3 is TGTGCCAGCAGTCCTCGGACAGGGGGTGACGGGGCCAACGTCCTGACTTTC.